This T cell receptor (beta chain) is from a study of blood T cell repertoires in COVID-19. Study-level background: Specimens from acute and convalescent COVID-19 originated in the United States, Italy and Spain. T cells, B-cell-depleted T cells, or PBMCs supplied cDNA or gDNA.

This CDR3 region has 18 residues. CDR1 is MNHEY and CDR2 is SMNVEV in the germline V gene (reference sequence). Trimming at V came to 3 bases and at J to 3 bases, leaving 12 bases not matched to a gene. Source study methods: Scientists estimated how many nucleated cells there were by amplifying reference gene primers. Clones were read by immunoSEQ multiplex PCR, and TCRdb kept only the in-frame ones, dropping some. That table is the source of V, J and clone size, and D and trimming were worked out from the DNA. Of more than 90,000 clones in the sample, roughly 90% were seen once. The J gene is TRBJ2-1, the V gene TRBV27, with 9 bases identical to TRBD1. The sequence was obtained from a human donor in a cohort sampled during active COVID-19. The sample consisted of peripheral blood. The CDR3: CASSLSRDRVSSYNEQFF. Written as DNA, the CDR3 is TGTGCCAGCAGTTTGTCCAGGGACAGGGTCTCGAGCTACAATGAGCAGTTCTTC.